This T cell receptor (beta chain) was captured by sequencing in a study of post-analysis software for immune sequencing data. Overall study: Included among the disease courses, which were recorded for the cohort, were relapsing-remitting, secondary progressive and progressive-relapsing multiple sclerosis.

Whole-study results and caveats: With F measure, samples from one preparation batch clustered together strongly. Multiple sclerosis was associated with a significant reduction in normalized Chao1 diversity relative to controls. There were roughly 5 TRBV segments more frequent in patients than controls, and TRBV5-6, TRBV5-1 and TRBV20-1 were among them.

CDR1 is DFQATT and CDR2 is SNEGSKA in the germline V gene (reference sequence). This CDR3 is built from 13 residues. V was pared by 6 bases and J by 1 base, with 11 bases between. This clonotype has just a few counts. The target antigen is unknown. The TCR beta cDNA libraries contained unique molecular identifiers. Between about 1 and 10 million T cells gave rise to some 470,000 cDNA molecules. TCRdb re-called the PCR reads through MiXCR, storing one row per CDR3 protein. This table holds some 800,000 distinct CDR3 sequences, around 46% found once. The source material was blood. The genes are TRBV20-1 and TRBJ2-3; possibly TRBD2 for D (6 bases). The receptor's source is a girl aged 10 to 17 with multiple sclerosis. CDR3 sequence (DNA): TGCAGTGCCCCGGGACTGGGCACAGATACGCAGTATTTT. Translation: CSAPGLGTDTQYF.